The T cell receptor beta chain described here comes from a study of Graves' ophthalmopathy and Graves' hyperthyroidism. Findings and limits, study-wide: Sensitivity reached approximately 85% and specificity approximately 81% for a 13-signature model separating ophthalmopathy from stable hyperthyroidism. Predictions made by the model for ophthalmopathy progression reached over 55% sensitivity and around 72% specificity.

Hyperthyroidism was new, under 2 months, in patients aged 18 to 65. Per the germline V gene, CDR1 is SGHAT and CDR2 is FQNNGV. The CDR3 sequence is 14 residues long. Trimming left V 5 bases short and J 5 bases short, with 14 bases between. In this sample, this clonotype turned up a few times. Antigen: not known. The study amplified TCR beta CDR3 regions using RNA transcripts. The library came from an HTBI-primed first-round RT-PCR and a second-round multiplex PCR. Via MiXCR, TCRdb re-called the multiplex PCR reads, giving one row per CDR3 protein. Altogether 450,000 to 600,000 distinct CDR3 sequences are present, 35% to 45% being singletons, with the ten largest covering about 4%.

This TCR derives from an adult man with Graves' hyperthyroidism. Sequenced material: peripheral blood or thyroid tissue (not recorded which). V and J are TRBV11-2 and TRBJ2-3; D may be TRBD1 (5 bases). CDR3 bases: TGTGCCAGCAGCCTACGACCCGGACAAGATACGCAGTATTTT. This codes for CASSLRPGQDTQYF.